This is a list of T cell receptor beta chains from one sample in a study of control samples from healthy donors and cancer patients. Here immunoSEQ multiplex PCR was the method, and the copy in TCRdb shows in-frame clones only, minus some. The repertoire holds 90,000 or so clones, with about 88% as singletons. Sequencing used blood. The source is a woman between 65 and 79 years old in good health. Each CDR3 is given with its conserved first and last residue. The order of the fields is V gene, J gene, D gene, clone size, CDR3 protein, CDR3 DNA. A D gene is named only where the DNA matches it firmly. Clone size is given for some rows only: seen once, a few or many times, or a class if the clone is expanded.

>TRBV5-6|TRBJ2-3|NA|NA
CASSSGRNTDTQYF
TGTGCCAGCAGCTCTGGGCGGAACACAGATACGCAGTATTTT
>TRBV5-1|TRBJ2-1|TRBD2|NA
CASSFRTSGGAREQFF
TGCGCCAGCAGCTTCCGGACTAGCGGGGGGGCCCGTGAGCAGTTCTTC
>TRBV7-9|TRBJ1-1|NA|NA
CASSPGPGQNTEAFF
TGTGCCAGCAGCCCCGGGCCGGGACAGAACACTGAAGCTTTCTTT
>TRBV7-2|TRBJ2-1|NA|NA
CASSLVGTGTYNEQFF
TGTGCCAGCAGCTTAGTAGGGACTGGTACCTACAATGAGCAGTTCTTC
>TRBV2|TRBJ2-7|NA|NA
CASSLSGGYEQYF
TGTGCCAGCAGCCTTAGTGGGGGCTACGAGCAGTACTTC
>TRBV4-1|TRBJ2-1|TRBD2|NA
CASSQGNSGGAEGEQFF
TGCGCCAGCAGCCAAGGAAATAGCGGGGGGGCCGAGGGTGAGCAGTTCTTC
>TRBV7-2|TRBJ1-6|NA|NA
CASSARTNYNSPLHF
TGTGCCAGCAGCGCACGGACAAATTATAATTCACCCCTCCACTTT
>TRBV30|TRBJ1-1|TRBD1|NA
CACNRGPLEAFF
TGTGCCTGCAACAGGGGACCACTTGAAGCTTTCTTT
>TRBV29-1|TRBJ2-3|NA|NA
CSVESGTDTQYF
TGCAGCGTTGAAAGTGGAACAGATACGCAGTATTTT
>TRBV14|TRBJ2-7|NA|few
CASSHETTYSYEQYF
TGTGCCAGCAGCCATGAAACAACCTACTCCTACGAGCAGTACTTC
>TRBV7-2|TRBJ2-1|TRBD2|once
CASSPGLAIGNEQFF
TGTGCCAGCAGCCCTGGACTAGCGATAGGGAATGAGCAGTTCTTC
>TRBV18|TRBJ1-2|NA|NA
CASSPGRTSNYGYTF
TGTGCCAGCTCACCGGGACGGACCTCTAACTATGGCTACACCTTC
>TRBV7-8|TRBJ1-1|NA|once
CASSLKSDQQAFF
TGTGCCAGCAGCTTAAAATCGGACCAACAAGCTTTCTTT
>TRBV14|TRBJ1-6|NA|NA
CASSQELSDSPLHF
TGTGCCAGCAGCCAAGAGTTAAGCGATTCACCCCTCCACTTT
>TRBV25-1|TRBJ2-7|TRBD1|NA
CASGQGEYEQYF
TGTGCCAGCGGACAGGGAGAGTACGAGCAGTACTTC
>TRBV9|TRBJ2-7|NA|NA
CASSVSGLSEQYF
TGTGCCAGCAGCGTATCGGGGCTAAGCGAGCAGTACTTC
>TRBV7-2|TRBJ2-1|TRBD1|once
CASSYRQGPNEQFF
TGTGCCAGCAGCTACCGACAGGGACCAAATGAGCAGTTCTTC
>TRBV19|TRBJ2-2|NA|NA
CASSIDRAVSGELFF
TGTGCCAGTAGTATAGATCGGGCGGTTTCCGGGGAGCTGTTTTTT
>TRBV30|TRBJ2-5|NA|NA
CAWSVSGRKTQYF
TGTGCCTGGAGTGTTTCGGGAAGAAAGACCCAGTACTTC
>TRBV7-2|TRBJ2-7|TRBD1|NA
CASSRRDRTYEQYF
TGTGCCAGCAGCCGCCGGGACAGAACCTACGAGCAGTACTTC
>TRBV2|TRBJ2-3|TRBD2|NA
CASSARRGGKDTQYF
TGTGCCAGCAGTGCCCGGCGGGGGGGGAAAGATACGCAGTATTTT
>TRBV6-5|TRBJ1-2|NA|NA
CASSYGQGRYTF
TGTGCCAGCAGTTACGGTCAGGGACGCTACACCTTC
>TRBV6-5|TRBJ1-6|NA|few
CASSLDPVAVSPLHF
TGTGCCAGCAGTTTAGATCCGGTGGCGGTCTCACCCCTCCACTTT
>TRBV2|TRBJ1-1|NA|NA
CASSRELNTEAFF
TGTGCCAGCAGTCGGGAGCTGAACACTGAAGCTTTCTTT
>TRBV5-1|TRBJ2-5|TRBD2|NA
CASSWGTSGNQETQYF
TGCGCCAGCAGCTGGGGGACTAGCGGAAACCAAGAGACCCAGTACTTC
>TRBV5-1|TRBJ1-1|TRBD1|NA
CASSLMQGAGTEAFF
TGCGCCAGCAGCCTTATGCAGGGGGCTGGAACTGAAGCTTTCTTT
>TRBV19|TRBJ1-2|NA|NA
CASSITGLDGYTF
TGTGCCAGTAGTATAACAGGGCTTGATGGCTACACCTTC
>TRBV5-1|TRBJ1-2|NA|once
CASSLEGFSAQSNGYTF
TGCGCCAGCAGCTTGGAAGGGTTCTCGGCCCAAAGTAACGGCTACACCTTC
>TRBV19|TRBJ1-6|NA|NA
CASSITSYNSPLHF
TGTGCCAGTAGTATAACCTCCTATAATTCACCCCTCCACTTT
>TRBV7-2|TRBJ1-1|TRBD1|NA
CASSLFATGGPNTEAFF
TGTGCCAGCAGCTTATTCGCGACAGGGGGCCCCAACACTGAAGCTTTCTTT
>TRBV5-4|TRBJ2-3|NA|few
CATAAGRYTDTQYF
TGTGCCACTGCGGCGGGACGGTACACAGATACGCAGTATTTT
>TRBV2|TRBJ2-7|NA|NA
CASSEGYEQYF
TGTGCCAGCAGTGAAGGCTACGAGCAGTACTTC
>TRBV11-2|TRBJ2-7|TRBD1|NA
CASRVDRDRFYEQYF
TGTGCCAGCAGGGTCGACCGGGACAGGTTCTACGAGCAGTACTTC
>TRBV7-3|TRBJ1-2|NA|NA
CASSLTGSDGYTF
TGTGCCAGCAGCCTAACGGGATCCGATGGCTACACCTTC
>TRBV6-5|TRBJ1-2|NA|NA
CASRTPGGDYGYTF
TGTGCCAGCAGAACCCCGGGGGGGGACTATGGCTACACCTTC
>TRBV7-8|TRBJ2-7|NA|NA
CASSSRPTSHEQYF
TGTGCCAGCAGCTCCCGACCCACCTCCCACGAGCAGTACTTC
>TRBV3-1/TRBV3-2|TRBJ2-1|NA|NA
CASSQGVRGVGLDEQFF
TGTGCCAGCAGCCAAGGAGTAAGGGGCGTAGGGTTAGATGAGCAGTTCTTC
>TRBV29-1|TRBJ2-2|NA|NA
CSVDRPGVTGELFF
TGCAGCGTAGACAGGCCGGGGGTTACCGGGGAGCTGTTTTTT
>TRBV6-6|TRBJ1-1|NA|NA
CASSLDQAKEAFF
TGTGCCAGCAGTTTGGACCAAGCGAAGGAAGCTTTCTTT
>TRBV9|TRBJ2-1|TRBD2|few
CASSSRTSGGVSSYNEQFF
TGTGCCAGCAGCTCAAGGACTAGCGGGGGGGTGAGCTCCTACAATGAGCAGTTCTTC
>TRBV5-1|TRBJ2-5|NA|NA
CASSLERAGETQYF
TGCGCCAGCAGCTTGGAAAGGGCAGGAGAGACCCAGTACTTC
>TRBV3-1/TRBV3-2|TRBJ2-3|NA|NA
CASSQATDTQYF
TGTGCCAGCAGCCAAGCCACAGATACGCAGTATTTT
>TRBV3-1/TRBV3-2|TRBJ2-5|TRBD2|NA
CASSQGPGLNAETQYF
TGTGCCAGCAGCCAAGGGCCGGGACTAAACGCGGAGACCCAGTACTTC
>TRBV4-3|TRBJ1-2|NA|NA
CASSQALTSSNYGYTF
TGCGCCAGCAGCCAAGCTCTAACTTCCTCTAACTATGGCTACACCTTC
>TRBV10-3|TRBJ1-5|TRBD1|NA
CAISDSDRGYQPQHF
TGTGCCATCAGTGACTCGGACAGGGGCTATCAGCCCCAGCATTTT
>TRBV2|TRBJ2-2|NA|NA
CASRLDRNTGELFF
TGTGCCAGCAGGCTCGACAGAAACACCGGGGAGCTGTTTTTT
>TRBV6-1|TRBJ2-3|TRBD2|NA
CASSEAMTSGFLTDTQYF
TGTGCCAGCAGTGAAGCGATGACTAGCGGCTTCCTCACAGATACGCAGTATTTT
>TRBV7-2|TRBJ1-4|NA|once
CASSLEGGLTTATNEKLFF
TGTGCCAGCAGCTTAGAGGGGGGACTTACGACAGCAACTAATGAAAAACTGTTTTTT
>TRBV18|TRBJ2-1|TRBD2|NA
CASSPQAGGQNEQFF
TGTGCCAGCTCACCGCAAGCGGGGGGGCAGAATGAGCAGTTCTTC
>TRBV10-3|TRBJ1-3|NA|NA
CAISGPPDGSSGNTIYF
TGTGCCATCAGTGGTCCCCCGGACGGGAGCTCTGGAAACACCATATATTTT
>TRBV27|TRBJ1-2|NA|NA
CASSLLPGDYGYTF
TGTGCCAGCAGTTTACTCCCAGGGGATTATGGCTACACCTTC